This entry describes one T cell receptor beta chain. Its antigen is unidentified. These data originate in a study of long-term antiretroviral therapy in people with HIV. This CDR3 contains 13 residues. CDR1 and CDR2 (germline): SGHVS, FQNEAQ. V shed 6 bases and J shed 2 bases, with 8 bases lying between them. Study conclusions and caveats: HIV repertoires had narrower CDR3 length ranges than controls.

An immunoSEQ assay, version v3.0, was performed at survey level. Sequenced by immunoSEQ multiplex PCR; TCRdb stores in-frame clones only, minus some. The sample includes 20,000 to 25,000 clones, about four fifths seen only once; the top ten take more than 4.5%. The V gene is TRBV7-8, the J gene TRBJ1-5, with D uncertain. Sequencing was performed on unsorted PBMCs, taken 0.3 years after starting antiretroviral therapy. The receptor comes from a man aged 45 to 65 with HIV. The CDR3 DNA follows: TGTGCCAGCAGATTACAGCGCAATCAGCCCCAGCATTTT. Protein: CASRLQRNQPQHF.